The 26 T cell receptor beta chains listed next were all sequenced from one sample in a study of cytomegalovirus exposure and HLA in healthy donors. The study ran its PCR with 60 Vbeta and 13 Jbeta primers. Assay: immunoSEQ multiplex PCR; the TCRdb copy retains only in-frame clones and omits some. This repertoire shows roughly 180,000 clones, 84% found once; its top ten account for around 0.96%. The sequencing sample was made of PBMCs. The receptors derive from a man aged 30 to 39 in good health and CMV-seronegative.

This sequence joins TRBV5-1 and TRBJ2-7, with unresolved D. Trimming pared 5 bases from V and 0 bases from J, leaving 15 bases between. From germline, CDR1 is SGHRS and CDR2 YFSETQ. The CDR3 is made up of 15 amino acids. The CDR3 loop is CASRSTGLSSYEQYF. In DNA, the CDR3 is TGCGCCAGCAGGTCGACTGGGTTAAGCTCCTACGAGCAGTACTTC.

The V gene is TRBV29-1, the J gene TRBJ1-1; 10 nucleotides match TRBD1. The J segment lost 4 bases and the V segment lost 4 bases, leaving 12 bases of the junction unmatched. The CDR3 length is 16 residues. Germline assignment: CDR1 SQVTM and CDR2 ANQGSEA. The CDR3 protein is CSVGTGQGRRTTEAFF. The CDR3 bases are TGCAGCGTTGGAACGGGACAGGGGAGGAGAACCACTGAAGCTTTCTTT.

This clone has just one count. CDR3 amino acids: CATSRDIGGQETQYF. The CDR3 DNA is TGTGCCACCAGCAGAGATATTGGGGGGCAAGAGACCCAGTACTTC. The rearrangement joins TRBV15 to TRBJ2-5, with D possibly TRBD2 on 6 matching bases. The CDR3 is made up of 15 amino acids. Germline values: CDR1 LNHNV, CDR2 YYDKDF (reference sequence). V was pared by 0 bases and J by 2 bases, with 10 bases between. Combining the CDR3 with reference TRBV15 and TRBJ2-5 gives the whole variable domain DAMVIQNPRYQVTQFGKPVTLSCSQTLNHNVMYWYQQKSSQAPKLLFHYYDKDFNNEADTPDNFQSRRPNTSFCFLDIRSPGLGDTAMYLCATSRDIGGQETQYFGPGTRLLVL.

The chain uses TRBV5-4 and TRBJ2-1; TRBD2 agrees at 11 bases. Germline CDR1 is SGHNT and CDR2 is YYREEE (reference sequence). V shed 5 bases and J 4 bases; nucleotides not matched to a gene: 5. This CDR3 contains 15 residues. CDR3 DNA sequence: TGTGCCAGCAGTTTGACTAGCGGGAAATACAATGAGCAGTTCTTC. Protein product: CASSLTSGKYNEQFF.

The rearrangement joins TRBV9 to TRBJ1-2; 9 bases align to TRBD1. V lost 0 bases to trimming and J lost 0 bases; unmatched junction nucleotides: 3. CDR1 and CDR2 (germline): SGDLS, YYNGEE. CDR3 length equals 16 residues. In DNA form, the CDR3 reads TGTGCCAGCAGCGTAGCCCGACAGGGGGCTAACTATGGCTACACCTTC. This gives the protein CASSVARQGANYGYTF.

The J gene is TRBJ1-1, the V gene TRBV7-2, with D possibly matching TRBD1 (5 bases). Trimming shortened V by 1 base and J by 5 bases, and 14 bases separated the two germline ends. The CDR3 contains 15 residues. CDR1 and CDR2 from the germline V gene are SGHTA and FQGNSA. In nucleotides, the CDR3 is TGTGCCAGCAGCTTAGAGCCGGGGGGAGGAACTGAAGCTTTCTTT. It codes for CASSLEPGGGTEAFF. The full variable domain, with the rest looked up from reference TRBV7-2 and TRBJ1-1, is GAGVSQSPSNKVTEKGKDVELRCDPISGHTALYWYRQSLGQGLEFLIYFQGNSAPDKSGLPSDRFSAERTGGSVSTLTIQRTQQEDSAVYLCASSLEPGGGTEAFFGQGTRLTVV.

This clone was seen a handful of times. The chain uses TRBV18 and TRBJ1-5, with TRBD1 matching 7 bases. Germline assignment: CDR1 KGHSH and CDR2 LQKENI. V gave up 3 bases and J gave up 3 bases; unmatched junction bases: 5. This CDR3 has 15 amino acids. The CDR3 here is CASSPTGRNNQPQHF. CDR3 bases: TGTGCCAGCTCACCGACAGGGAGGAACAATCAGCCCCAGCATTTT.

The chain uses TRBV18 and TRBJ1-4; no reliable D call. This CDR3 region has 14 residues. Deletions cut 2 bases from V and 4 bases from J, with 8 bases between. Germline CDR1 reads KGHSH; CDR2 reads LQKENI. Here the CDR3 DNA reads TGTGCCAGCTCACCAGGGCCGCTTAATGAAAAACTGTTTTTT. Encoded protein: CASSPGPLNEKLFF.

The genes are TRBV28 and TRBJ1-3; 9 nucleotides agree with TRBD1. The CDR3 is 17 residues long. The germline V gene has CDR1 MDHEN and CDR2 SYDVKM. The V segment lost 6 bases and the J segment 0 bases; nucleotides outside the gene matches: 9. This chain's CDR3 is CASSFGGQGPSGNTIYF. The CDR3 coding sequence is TGTGCCAGCAGCTTCGGGGGACAGGGCCCCTCTGGAAACACCATATATTTT.

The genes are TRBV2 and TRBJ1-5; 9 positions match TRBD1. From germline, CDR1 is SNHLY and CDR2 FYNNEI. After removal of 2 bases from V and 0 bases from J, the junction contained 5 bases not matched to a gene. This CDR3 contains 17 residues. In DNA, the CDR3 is TGTGCCAGCAGTGAATGGACAGGGGTTTATAGCAATCAGCCCCAGCATTTT. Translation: CASSEWTGVYSNQPQHF.

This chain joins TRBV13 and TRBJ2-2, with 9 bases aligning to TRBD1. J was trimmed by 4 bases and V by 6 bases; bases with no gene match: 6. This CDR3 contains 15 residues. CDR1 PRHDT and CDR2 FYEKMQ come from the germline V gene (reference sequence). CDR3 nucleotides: TGTGCCAGCAGAGCCGCGACAGGGGGCACCGGGGAGCTGTTTTTT. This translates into CASRAATGGTGELFF.

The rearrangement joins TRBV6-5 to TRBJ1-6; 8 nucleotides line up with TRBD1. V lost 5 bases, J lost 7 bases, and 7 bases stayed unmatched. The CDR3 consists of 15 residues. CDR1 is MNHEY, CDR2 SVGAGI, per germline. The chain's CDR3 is CASSPLRQGNSPLHF. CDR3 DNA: TGTGCCAGCAGTCCCCTCCGACAGGGGAATTCACCCCTCCACTTT.

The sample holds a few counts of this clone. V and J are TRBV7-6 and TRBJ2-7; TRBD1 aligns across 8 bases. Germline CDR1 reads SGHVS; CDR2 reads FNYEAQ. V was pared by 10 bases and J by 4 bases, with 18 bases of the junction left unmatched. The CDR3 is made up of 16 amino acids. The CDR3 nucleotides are TGTGCCATAAGTAGCGTCGCAGGCAGGGGGCTTTACGAGCAGTACTTC. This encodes CAISSVAGRGLYEQYF.

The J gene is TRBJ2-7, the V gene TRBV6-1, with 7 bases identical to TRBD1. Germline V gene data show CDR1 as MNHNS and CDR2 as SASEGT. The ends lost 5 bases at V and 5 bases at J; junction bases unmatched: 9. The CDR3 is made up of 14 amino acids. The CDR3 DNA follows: TGTGCCAGCAGTCGTGACAGGGAATTCGACGAGCAGTACTTC. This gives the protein CASSRDREFDEQYF.

CDR3 nucleotides: TGCGCCAGCAGCTCTATACAGGGTGGGGGTGAAAAACTGTTTTTT. It translates to CASSSIQGGGEKLFF. V usage is TRBV5-1 and J usage is TRBJ1-4; tentative D call: TRBD1 (6 bases). Trimming shortened V by 3 bases and J by 7 bases, and 16 bases separated the two germline ends. This CDR3 comprises 15 residues. The germline gives CDR1 SGHRS, CDR2 YFSETQ.

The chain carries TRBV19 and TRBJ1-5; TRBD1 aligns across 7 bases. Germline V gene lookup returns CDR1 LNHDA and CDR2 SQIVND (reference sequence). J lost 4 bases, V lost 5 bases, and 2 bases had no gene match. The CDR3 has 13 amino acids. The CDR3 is CASSQGENQPQHF. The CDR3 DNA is TGTGCCAGTAGTCAGGGGGAGAATCAGCCCCAGCATTTT.

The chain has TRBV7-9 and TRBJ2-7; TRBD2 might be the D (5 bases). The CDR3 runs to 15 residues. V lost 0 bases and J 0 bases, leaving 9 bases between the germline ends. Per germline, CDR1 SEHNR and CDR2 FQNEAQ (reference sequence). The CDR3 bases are TGTGCCAGCAGCTTAGCCGAGCGGAGCTCCTACGAGCAGTACTTC. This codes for CASSLAERSSYEQYF.

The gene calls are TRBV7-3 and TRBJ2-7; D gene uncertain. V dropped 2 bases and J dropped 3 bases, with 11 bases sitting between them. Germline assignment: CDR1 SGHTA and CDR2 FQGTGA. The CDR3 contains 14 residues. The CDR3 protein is CASSLSGSHYEQYF. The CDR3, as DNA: TGTGCCAGCAGCTTATCAGGTTCTCACTACGAGCAGTACTTC.

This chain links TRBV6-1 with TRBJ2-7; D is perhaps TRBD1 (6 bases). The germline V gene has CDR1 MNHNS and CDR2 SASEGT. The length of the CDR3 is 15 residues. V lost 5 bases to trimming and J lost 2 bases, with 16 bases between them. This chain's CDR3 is CASSPSPGTTYEQYF. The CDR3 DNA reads TGTGCCAGCAGTCCCAGCCCTGGGACAACCTACGAGCAGTACTTC.

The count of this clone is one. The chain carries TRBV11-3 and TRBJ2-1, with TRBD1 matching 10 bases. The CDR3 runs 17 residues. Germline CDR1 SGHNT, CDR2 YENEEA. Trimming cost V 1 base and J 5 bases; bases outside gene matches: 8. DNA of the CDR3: TGTGCCAGCAGCTTAGTGGTCGGGACAGGGGATGACAATGAGCAGTTCTTC. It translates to CASSLVVGTGDDNEQFF.

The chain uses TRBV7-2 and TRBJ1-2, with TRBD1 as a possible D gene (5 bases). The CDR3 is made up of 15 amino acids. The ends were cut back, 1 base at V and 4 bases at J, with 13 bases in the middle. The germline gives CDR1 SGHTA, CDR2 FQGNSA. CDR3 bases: TGTGCCAGCAGCTTAGGGGGCGGGGTTGGCTATGGCTACACCTTC. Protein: CASSLGGGVGYGYTF.

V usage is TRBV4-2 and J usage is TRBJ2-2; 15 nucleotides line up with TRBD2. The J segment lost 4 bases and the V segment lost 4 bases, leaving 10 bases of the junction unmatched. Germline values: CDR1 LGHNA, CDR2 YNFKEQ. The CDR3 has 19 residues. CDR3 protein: CASSPGLAGGSSFTGELFF. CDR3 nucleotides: TGTGCCAGCAGCCCCGGACTAGCGGGAGGGTCCTCGTTCACCGGGGAGCTGTTTTTT.

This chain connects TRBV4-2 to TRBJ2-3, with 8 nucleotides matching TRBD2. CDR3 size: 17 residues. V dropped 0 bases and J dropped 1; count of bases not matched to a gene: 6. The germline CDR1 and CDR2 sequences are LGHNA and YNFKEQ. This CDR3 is CASSQEGAGEGTDTQYF. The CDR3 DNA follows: TGTGCCAGCAGCCAAGAAGGAGCGGGGGAGGGCACAGATACGCAGTATTTT.

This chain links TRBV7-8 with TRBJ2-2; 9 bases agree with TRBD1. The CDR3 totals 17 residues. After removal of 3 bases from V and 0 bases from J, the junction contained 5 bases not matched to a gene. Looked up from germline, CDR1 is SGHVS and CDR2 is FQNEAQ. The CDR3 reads CASSFQTGGANTGELFF. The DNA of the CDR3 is TGTGCCAGCAGCTTCCAAACAGGGGGCGCGAACACCGGGGAGCTGTTTTTT. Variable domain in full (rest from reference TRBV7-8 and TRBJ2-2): GAGVSQSPRYKVAKRGQDVALRCDPISGHVSLFWYQQALGQGPEFLTYFQNEAQLDKSGLPSDRFFAERPEGSVSTLKIQRTQQEDSAVYLCASSFQTGGANTGELFFGEGSRLTVL.

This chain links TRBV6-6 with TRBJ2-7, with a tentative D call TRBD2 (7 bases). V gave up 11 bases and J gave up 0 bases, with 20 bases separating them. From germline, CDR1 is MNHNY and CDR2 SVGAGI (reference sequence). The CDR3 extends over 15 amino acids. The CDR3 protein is CASWGGPAGSYEQYF. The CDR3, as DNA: TGTGCCTCCTGGGGGGGGCCTGCGGGCTCCTACGAGCAGTACTTC.

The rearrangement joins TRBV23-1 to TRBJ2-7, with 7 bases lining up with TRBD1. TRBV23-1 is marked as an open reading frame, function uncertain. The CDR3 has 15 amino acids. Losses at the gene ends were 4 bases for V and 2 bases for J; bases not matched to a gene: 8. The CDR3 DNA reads TGCGCCAGCAGTCGCCACCGGGACAGCACCTACGAGCAGTACTTC. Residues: CASSRHRDSTYEQYF.